This T cell receptor beta chain was retrieved from a study of T-cell reconstitution after alpha-beta-depleted transplantation in children. CDR3 length: 16 residues. In germline, CDR1 is MNHEY, CDR2 SVGAGI. Trimming at V came to 5 bases and at J to 3 bases, leaving 9 bases not matched to a gene. Preparing the TCRbeta library involved the use of unique molecular identifiers. A single record per CDR3 protein comes from TCRdb applying MiXCR to the PCR reads. The data contain hundreds of thousands of distinct CDR3 sequences, about 15% of them singletons. This clonotype was observed a handful of times. The sample consisted of PBMCs from the stem cell graft donor, taken from the stem cell graft. The chain uses TRBV6-5 and TRBJ2-4; 8 positions match TRBD2. The receptor's source is a human donor who donated a stem cell graft to a child with acute myeloid leukemia. The CDR3 nucleotides are TGTGCCAGCAGTCAGACCACGGGGGGGGTCAAAAACATTCAGTACTTC. Translation: CASSQTTGGVKNIQYF.